This T cell receptor beta chain emerged from a study of T cell responses to AZD1222 COVID-19 vaccine. Notes on the study in general: After two AZD1222 doses, spike-specific TCR breadth and depth rose versus day 0. Only a handful of AZD1222 recipients were seropositive at baseline. Regions left unmutated in variants are reportedly the target of nearly half of spike-specific TCRs.

Concerning this clone: Its antigen remains unidentified.

Only in-frame clones appear in the TCRdb table, and some are missing; sequencing was by immunoSEQ multiplex PCR. The repertoire has approximately 150,000 clones, roughly nine tenths of them found once; the top ten carry roughly 4.3%. In germline, CDR1 is SGDLS, CDR2 YYNGEE. V lost 4 bases to trimming and J lost 8 bases; unmatched junction nucleotides: 10. CDR3 length: 16 residues. Sample: peripheral blood, taken on day 0 of MenACWY control vaccination. This sequence was found in an adult in good health. The gene calls are TRBV9 and TRBJ2-1; 12 nucleotides agree with TRBD1. In nucleotides, the CDR3 is TGTGCCAGCAGCCCCAGCGGGGGACAGGGGGCGCATGAGCAGTTCTTC. It yields the protein CASSPSGGQGAHEQFF.